One and the same sample provided the 6 T cell receptor beta chains below, sequenced in a study of cytomegalovirus exposure and HLA in healthy donors. Amplification used 60 Vbeta primers and 13 Jbeta primers. Libraries were prepared by immunoSEQ multiplex PCR; TCRdb keeps only in-frame clonotypes and omits some of them. The data contain about 92,000 clones, about two thirds of them singletons. Sequencing input: PBMCs. Receptors originate from a man aged 50-60 years in good health and CMV-seronegative.

This clone was picked up a small number of times. V is TRBV5-1 and J is TRBJ2-5; TRBD2 might be the D (7 bases). Per the germline V gene, CDR1 is SGHRS and CDR2 is YFSETQ. This CDR3 is built from 11 residues. V lost 3 bases and J lost 9, with 9 bases in between. The CDR3 protein is CASSWGGPQYF. DNA of the CDR3: TGCGCCAGCAGCTGGGGGGGGCCCCAGTACTTC.

This clone appeared a single time. V gene TRBV29-1 combines with J gene TRBJ2-3, with 7 bases identical to TRBD2. CDR3 length equals 14 residues. Per germline, CDR1 SQVTM and CDR2 ANQGSEA. The trim removed 4 bases at V and 6 bases at J, leaving 10 bases unmatched. The CDR3 spells CSVAPREGQDTQYF. As DNA, the CDR3 is TGCAGCGTTGCGCCGAGGGAGGGCCAGGATACGCAGTATTTT.

The CDR3: CASSLVPGQSNEKLFF. The CDR3 DNA reads TGCGCCAGCAGCTTGGTGCCGGGACAGAGCAATGAAAAACTGTTTTTT. J is TRBJ1-4 and V is TRBV5-1, with 7 bases that match TRBD1. CDR3 length: 16 residues. CDR1 and CDR2 from the germline V gene are SGHRS and YFSETQ. V trimming: 0 bases; J trimming: 5 bases; junction bases outside the gene matches: 7.

This clone has more than one count but fewer than ten. V gene TRBV5-1 combines with J gene TRBJ1-2; the D gene is possibly TRBD1 (5 bases). Germline values: CDR1 SGHRS, CDR2 YFSETQ. The V gene lost 0 bases and the J gene lost 8 bases, with 14 bases spanning the gap. CDR3 size: 14 residues. The CDR3 DNA is TGCGCCAGCAGCTTGGCACAGGTGGGAGGCGGCTACACCTTC. This codes for CASSLAQVGGGYTF.

The chain couples TRBV28 to TRBJ2-6, with TRBD1 identical over 8 bases. Germline CDR1 is MDHEN and CDR2 is SYDVKM. J gave up 1 base and V 6 bases, and 5 bases lay outside the gene matches. The CDR3 extends over 16 amino acids. In nucleotides, the CDR3 is TGTGCCAGCAGCCCGGACAGGGAGTCTGGGGCCAACGTCCTGACTTTC. As protein: CASSPDRESGANVLTF.

This clone came up a few times. The V and J genes are TRBV4-3 and TRBJ1-6; D is unclear. Germline CDR1 and CDR2: LGHNA and YSLEER. The V end was cut by 4 bases, the J end by 7 bases, with 8 bases between. The CDR3 extends over 13 amino acids. The chain's CDR3 is CASSLGGNSPLHF. As DNA, the CDR3 is TGCGCCAGCAGCCTAGGCGGGAATTCACCCCTCCACTTT.